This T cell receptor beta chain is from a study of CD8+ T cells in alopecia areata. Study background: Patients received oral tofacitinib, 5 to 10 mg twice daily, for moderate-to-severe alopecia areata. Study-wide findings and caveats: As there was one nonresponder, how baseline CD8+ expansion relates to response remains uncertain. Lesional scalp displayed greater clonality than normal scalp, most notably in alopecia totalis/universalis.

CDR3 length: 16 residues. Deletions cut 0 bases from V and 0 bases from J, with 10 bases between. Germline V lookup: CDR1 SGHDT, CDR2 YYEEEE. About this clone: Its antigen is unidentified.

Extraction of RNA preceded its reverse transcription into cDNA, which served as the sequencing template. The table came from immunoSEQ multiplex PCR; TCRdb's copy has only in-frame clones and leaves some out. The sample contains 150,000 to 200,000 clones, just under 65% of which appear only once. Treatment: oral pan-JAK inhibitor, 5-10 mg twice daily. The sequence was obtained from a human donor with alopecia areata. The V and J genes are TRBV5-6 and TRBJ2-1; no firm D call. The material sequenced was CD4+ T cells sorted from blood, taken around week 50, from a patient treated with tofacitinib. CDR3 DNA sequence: TGTGCCAGCAGCTTGGTCGTCGGAAGCTCCTACAATGAGCAGTTCTTC. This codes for CASSLVVGSSYNEQFF. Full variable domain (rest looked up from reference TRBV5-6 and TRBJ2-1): DAGVTQSPTHLIKTRGQQVTLRCSPKSGHDTVSWYQQALGQGPQFIFQYYEEEERQRGNFPDRFSGHQFPNYSSELNVNALLLGDSALYLCASSLVVGSSYNEQFFGPGTRLTVL.